This T cell receptor beta chain was captured by sequencing in a study of cytomegalovirus exposure and HLA in healthy donors. Study in general: Early release data held approximately 81 million unique TCRs from HLA-typed donors. Whole-study findings and limits: Cytomegalovirus status was reportedly diagnosed by the classifier with high specificity and sensitivity. It emerged from a later analysis that several of the most significant clusters appeared to be linked to common viral pathogens.

It was with 60 Vbeta and 13 Jbeta primers that the PCR ran. TCRdb's copy holds only in-frame clones and misses some; the assay was immunoSEQ multiplex PCR. The profile shows around 180,000 clones, roughly 83% of them singletons. On this clone itself: What it binds is not known.

V lost 7 bases, J lost 7 bases, and 5 bases stayed unmatched. Germline values: CDR1 KGHSH, CDR2 LQKENI. CDR3 length: 13 amino acids. This clonotype originated in a woman aged 45-65 years in good health and CMV-seronegative. The sample taken for sequencing was PBMCs. The chain links TRBV18 to TRBJ2-1, with TRBD1 identical over 9 bases. The CDR3 coding sequence is TGTGCCAGCTTCCGGGACAGGGTAAATGAGCAGTTCTTC. It is translated as CASFRDRVNEQFF.